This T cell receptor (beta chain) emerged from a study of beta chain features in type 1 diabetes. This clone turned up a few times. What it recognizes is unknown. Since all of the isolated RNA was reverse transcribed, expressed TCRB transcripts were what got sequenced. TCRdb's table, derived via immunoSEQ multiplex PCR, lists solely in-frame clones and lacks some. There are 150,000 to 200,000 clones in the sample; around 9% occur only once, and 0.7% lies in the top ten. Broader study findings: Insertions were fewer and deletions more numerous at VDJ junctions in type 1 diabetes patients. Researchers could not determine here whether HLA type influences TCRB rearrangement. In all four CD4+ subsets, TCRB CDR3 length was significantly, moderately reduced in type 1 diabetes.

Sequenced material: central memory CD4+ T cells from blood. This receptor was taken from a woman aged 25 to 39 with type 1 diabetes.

CDR3 coding DNA: TGCGCCAGCAGCTTGGAGACAGGGGAATACGAGCAGTACTTC. Protein: CASSLETGEYEQYF. The gene calls are TRBV5-1 and TRBJ2-7, with 8 nucleotides matching TRBD1. After removal of 0 bases from V and 4 bases from J, the junction contained 3 bases not matched to a gene. In germline, CDR1 is SGHRS, CDR2 YFSETQ. CDR3 length equals 14 residues.